The 26 T cell receptor beta chains in this list originate from one sample, sequenced in a study of shared clonotypes between healthy human individuals. Terminally differentiated effector memory CD45RA+ cells were left out of the naive CD8 fraction, which was CD45RO-negative and positively selected for CCR7. Some clones are missing from TCRdb's copy, which holds only in-frame ones; the method was immunoSEQ multiplex PCR. Of roughly 1,800,000 clones in the sample, approximately 94% are singletons; the top ten hold 0.9% to 1.5%. The sequenced sample consisted of naive CD8+ T cells sorted from blood. All receptors come from a man between 18 and 35 years old in good health.

The V and J genes are TRBV27 and TRBJ2-1, with a weak D call TRBD1 (5 bases). The CDR3 totals 11 residues. Germline V gene sequence: CDR1 MNHEY, CDR2 SMNVEV (reference sequence). Trimming left V 10 bases short and J 3 bases short, with 7 bases between. CDR3 loop: CATGHYNEQFF. In DNA, the CDR3 is TGTGCCACCGGACACTACAATGAGCAGTTCTTC.

The chain couples TRBV4-3 to TRBJ1-2, with D unresolved. The CDR3 totals 15 residues. Germline CDR1 and CDR2: LGHNA and YSLEER. V was clipped by 0 bases and J by 8 bases, with 16 bases between them. CDR3 protein: CASSQEERDLDGYTF. DNA for the CDR3: TGCGCCAGCAGCCAAGAAGAAAGGGATTTGGACGGCTACACCTTC.

V and J are TRBV19 and TRBJ1-1, with D unclear. There are 14 residues in the CDR3. Trimming cost V 5 bases and J 4 bases, with 14 bases left between them. Germline V gives CDR1 LNHDA, CDR2 SQIVND (reference sequence). The CDR3 DNA is TGTGCCAGTAGTTCTTACCCTGGGAGCACTGAAGCTTTCTTT. It specifies CASSSYPGSTEAFF.

The chain joins TRBV6-5 to TRBJ2-7, with 9 positions matching TRBD1. There are 14 residues in the CDR3. The ends lost 2 bases at V and 6 bases at J; junction bases unmatched: 5. Germline V gene lookup returns CDR1 MNHEY and CDR2 SVGAGI. The CDR3, as DNA: TGTGCCAGCAGTTACCAAGGGACAGGGAGCGAGCAGTACTTC. Protein: CASSYQGTGSEQYF.

The rearrangement joins TRBV4-1 to TRBJ2-1; TRBD2 matches at 11 bases. This CDR3 has 16 amino acids. With 1 base clipped from V and 9 bases from J, the junction kept 8 bases outside the gene matches. The germline gives CDR1 MGHRA, CDR2 YSYEKL. In nucleotides, the CDR3 is TGCGCCAGCAGCCAAGCGACTAGCGGGGCCTTGGGTGAGCAGTTCTTC. It is translated as CASSQATSGALGEQFF.

The sample holds one count of this clone. Other DNA sequences in this sample translate to the same CDR3. This sequence joins TRBV13 and TRBJ2-1, with 14 bases matching TRBD2. The germline CDR1 and CDR2 sequences are PRHDT and FYEKMQ (reference sequence). The V gene end was trimmed by 5 bases and the J gene end by 8 bases; junction bases not matched to a gene: 2. The CDR3 covers 14 residues. DNA of the CDR3: TGTGCCAGCAGCCCGGGACTAGCGGGAGATGAGCAGTTCTTC. Translated, it gives CASSPGLAGDEQFF.

The gene calls are TRBV29-1 and TRBJ2-1; possibly TRBD1 or TRBD2 for D (5 bases each). The CDR3 length is 16 residues. Deletions cut 2 bases from V and 7 bases from J, with 21 bases between. Germline-derived CDR1 and CDR2 are SQVTM and ANQGSEA. This CDR3 reads CSVEPAGEGPRNEQFF. The DNA for the CDR3 is TGCAGCGTTGAACCCGCAGGAGAGGGGCCTAGGAATGAGCAGTTCTTC.

The genes are TRBV7-2 and TRBJ2-1; D call uncertain. In germline, CDR1 is SGHTA, CDR2 FQGNSA. This CDR3 spans 16 amino acids. V lost 2 bases, J lost 6 bases, and 17 bases lay in between. The DNA of the CDR3 is TGTGCCAGCAGCTTATATGGGCTTACAGACTTCAATGAGCAGTTCTTC. Residues: CASSLYGLTDFNEQFF.

This clone came up a few times. Other nucleotide sequences in the sample specify the same CDR3. The chain uses TRBV27 and TRBJ1-6; 7 nucleotides match TRBD1. Germline CDR1 is MNHEY and CDR2 is SMNVEV (reference sequence). The CDR3 is 14 residues long. Trimming at V came to 5 bases and at J to 7 bases, leaving 5 bases not matched to a gene. CDR3 protein: CASSPTGSNSPLHF. CDR3 coding DNA: TGTGCCAGCAGTCCGACAGGGTCGAATTCACCCCTCCACTTT.

J is TRBJ1-1 and V is TRBV2, with D perhaps matching TRBD1 (5 bases). CDR1 SNHLY and CDR2 FYNNEI come from the germline V gene. This CDR3 contains 14 residues. V was trimmed by 3 bases and J by 0 bases, leaving 8 bases between them. The chain's CDR3 is CASSDGHMNTEAFF. The CDR3 region has the DNA TGTGCCAGCAGTGACGGACATATGAACACTGAAGCTTTCTTT.

The chain uses TRBV9 and TRBJ1-3; the D is unclear. The CDR3 extends over 15 amino acids. Trimming pared 0 bases from V and 1 base from J, leaving 8 bases between. Germline values: CDR1 SGDLS, CDR2 YYNGEE. The CDR3 DNA sequence: TGTGCCAGCAGCGTAGGGGAGGAATCTGGAAACACCATATATTTT. Translating gives CASSVGEESGNTIYF.

The chain links TRBV5-4 to TRBJ1-3; tentative D call: TRBD1 (5 bases). The V end lost 7 bases, the J end lost 1 base, and 9 bases lay between the germline ends. The CDR3 covers 13 residues. Germline V CDR1 and CDR2: SGHNT, YYREEE (reference sequence). This CDR3 is CASQRGSGNTIYF. In DNA, the CDR3 is TGTGCCAGCCAGCGGGGGTCTGGAAACACCATATATTTT.

The chain recombines TRBV2 with TRBJ2-1; 8 bases align to TRBD2. CDR3 length: 13 amino acids. Germline values: CDR1 SNHLY, CDR2 FYNNEI. The junction had 3 bases not matched to a gene; V was cut back by 4 bases and J by 7 bases. CDR3 in amino acids: CASSVSGENEQFF. CDR3 nucleotides: TGTGCCAGCAGTGTTAGCGGGGAAAATGAGCAGTTCTTC.

Regarding this clone: The sample has other DNA sequences that encode this CDR3 too. The chain uses TRBV5-1 and TRBJ2-7; 7 positions match TRBD1. The CDR3 runs 14 residues. Germline V gene sequence: CDR1 SGHRS, CDR2 YFSETQ. V was clipped by 0 bases and J by 4 bases; unmatched bases: 4. This chain's CDR3 is CASSLAGQTYEQYF. In DNA form, the CDR3 reads TGCGCCAGCAGCTTGGCGGGACAGACATACGAGCAGTACTTC.

This chain connects TRBV10-3 to TRBJ2-5; D unresolved. V was clipped by 10 bases and J by 1 base, with 10 bases between them. The germline gives CDR1 ENHRY, CDR2 SYGVKD. The CDR3 spans 12 residues. The CDR3 sequence is CATSTSQETQYF. The CDR3 DNA reads TGTGCCACGTCGACAAGCCAAGAGACCCAGTACTTC.

The chain combines TRBV10-1 with TRBJ2-1; TRBD2 matches 9 bases. This CDR3 is built from 17 residues. Germline V lookup: CDR1 WNHNN, CDR2 SYGVQD (reference sequence). V trimming: 1 base; J trimming: 5 bases; junction bases outside the gene matches: 9. CDR3 in DNA: TGCGCCAGCAGTGAGTGGCGGGAGGGCCGGGGAGACAATGAGCAGTTCTTC. Protein product: CASSEWREGRGDNEQFF.

The CDR3 DNA follows: TGTGCCAGTAGCTCTCAGGGGGGACTGCCCGGGGAGCTGTTTTTT. Protein: CASSSQGGLPGELFF. The chain joins TRBV19 to TRBJ2-2; D possibly corresponds to TRBD1 (7 bases). The CDR3 totals 15 residues. V was clipped by 6 bases and J by 6 bases, with 17 bases between them. The V gene's germline CDR1 is LNHDA and CDR2 SQIVND (reference sequence).

V usage is TRBV5-5 and J usage is TRBJ1-2; D unresolved. The CDR3 covers 14 residues. Per the germline V gene, CDR1 is SGHKS and CDR2 is YYEKEE (reference sequence). Between the trimmed V and J ends, which lost 0 bases and 4 bases, there was a span of 10 bases. The CDR3 protein is CASSLEGSGYGYTF. The CDR3 nucleotides read TGTGCCAGCAGCTTGGAAGGTTCGGGCTATGGCTACACCTTC.

This clone occurred once. V usage is TRBV5-5 and J usage is TRBJ1-2; D is ambiguous. Trimming took 4 bases from V and 5 from J, leaving 9 bases between them. There are 12 residues in the CDR3. CDR1 and CDR2 (germline): SGHKS, YYEKEE (reference sequence). This CDR3 is CASSPTLYGYTF. CDR3 nucleotide sequence: TGTGCCAGCAGCCCTACGTTGTATGGCTACACCTTC. The full variable domain, rest sourced from reference TRBV5-5 and TRBJ1-2, is DAGVTQSPTHLIKTRGQQVTLRCSPISGHKSVSWYQQVLGQGPQFIFQYYEKEERGRGNFPDRFSARQFPNYSSELNVNALLLGDSALYLCASSPTLYGYTFGSGTRLTVV.

This chain uses TRBV28 with TRBJ1-2; the D is unclear. Germline loops: CDR1 MDHEN, CDR2 SYDVKM. V was shortened by 5 bases and J by 0 bases, with 13 bases between the two germline ends. The CDR3 length is 15 residues. The CDR3 is CASSPTGPSNYGYTF. For the CDR3, the DNA is TGTGCCAGCAGTCCAACTGGACCGTCTAACTATGGCTACACCTTC.

This sequence joins TRBV5-6 and TRBJ2-7; 11 nucleotides align to TRBD2. The junction had 7 bases not matched to a gene; V was cut back by 4 bases and J by 4 bases. The CDR3 totals 15 residues. CDR1 is SGHDT and CDR2 is YYEEEE in the germline V gene. Here the CDR3 DNA reads TGTGCCAGCAGCGTGTGGACTAGCGGGTTGTACGAGCAGTACTTC. It specifies CASSVWTSGLYEQYF.

In its sample, this clone was seen once. Here the CDR3 reads CASSPSDTSSYNEQFF. For the CDR3, the DNA is TGTGCCAGCAGCCCATCGGACACGAGCTCCTACAATGAGCAGTTCTTC. V usage is TRBV9 and J usage is TRBJ2-1; D might be TRBD1 (5 bases). Trimming removed 4 bases at V and 0 bases at J, with 14 bases between. The CDR3 is 16 amino acids. The germline gives CDR1 SGDLS, CDR2 YYNGEE.

A word on this clone: The sample has other DNA sequences that encode this CDR3 too. The J gene is TRBJ2-5, the V gene TRBV18; 9 positions agree with TRBD1. The CDR3 is 14 residues long. After removal of 5 bases from V and 4 bases from J, the junction contained 5 bases not matched to a gene. CDR1 and CDR2 (germline): KGHSH, LQKENI. In DNA, the CDR3 is TGTGCCAGCTCATCCACAGGGGGCGGAGAGACCCAGTACTTC. This sequence encodes CASSSTGGGETQYF.

This sequence joins TRBV7-8 and TRBJ2-7; tentatively, D is TRBD1 (6 bases). Trimming removed 5 bases from V and 4 bases from J, with 6 bases in between. This CDR3 region has 11 residues. Germline CDR1 reads SGHVS; CDR2 reads FQNEAQ. The CDR3 reads CASSTGYEQYF. Here the CDR3 DNA reads TGTGCCAGCAGCACAGGGTACGAGCAGTACTTC.

V is TRBV5-6 and J is TRBJ2-2; weak D call: TRBD1 (6 bases). The germline V and J ends were trimmed by 3 bases and 5 bases, with 8 bases remaining between them. The CDR3 is 13 residues long. Per germline, CDR1 SGHDT and CDR2 YYEEEE. The CDR3 loop reads CASSWQGTGELFF. CDR3 bases: TGTGCCAGCAGCTGGCAGGGGACCGGGGAGCTGTTTTTT.

This clone was counted once. The chain joins TRBV7-9 to TRBJ1-2; unclear D gene. The CDR3 contains 13 residues. V was pared by 1 base and J by 8 bases, with 11 bases between. Germline V lookup: CDR1 SEHNR, CDR2 FQNEAQ (reference sequence). CDR3 loop: CASSLGDPEGYTF. The CDR3 DNA is TGTGCCAGCAGCTTAGGAGACCCGGAGGGCTACACCTTC.